Each of the 2 T cell receptor beta chains below was sequenced from the same sample in a study of blood T cell repertoires in COVID-19. Measured with immunoSEQ multiplex PCR; TCRdb has only the in-frame clones, and not every one. The data show about 140,000 clones, 75% to 80% seen once. Source material: PBMCs or T cells enriched from blood (not recorded which). These receptors all stem from a woman in her forties or fifties who had recovered from COVID-19.

This chain connects TRBV9 to TRBJ1-1; D not certain. This CDR3 is 14 amino acids long. Trimming stripped 0 bases from V and 4 bases from J, with 10 bases between. CDR1 and CDR2 from the germline V gene are SGDLS and YYNGEE. The CDR3 DNA is TGTGCCAGCAGCGTAGTGGGAGGTGGCACTGAAGCTTTCTTT. Encoded protein: CASSVVGGGTEAFF.

V gene TRBV4-1 combines with J gene TRBJ2-3; no clear D. This CDR3 region has 16 residues. The germline V gene encodes CDR1 MGHRA and CDR2 YSYEKL. Deletions cut 3 bases from V and 1 base from J, with 14 bases between. In nucleotides, the CDR3 is TGCGCCAGCAGCCAGCCTATCGGTACGGGCACAGATACGCAGTATTTT. Translation: CASSQPIGTGTDTQYF.